Sequencing of this TCR beta chain was carried out in a study of shared clonotypes between healthy human individuals. Study-level information: Serving as donors were a couple of women and a few men, whose ages spanned 18 to 49. Study-wide results and caveats: Though the depth was large, rarefaction showed that sorted-subset sequencing was incomplete. Among donors, the sharing of clonotypes was expected to be influenced by sequencing depth. Shared clonotypes across all four donors exceeded non-shared ones in generation probability.

The protocol was immunoSEQ multiplex PCR, while the TCRdb copy is restricted to in-frame clones and leaves out a portion. The repertoire holds millions of clones, with approximately 93% as singletons. CDR3 length equals 15 residues. Germline CDR1 is KGHSH and CDR2 is LQKENI. Trimming removed 2 bases from V and 0 bases from J, with 8 bases in between. In the case of this clone: The antigen is undetermined.

This clonotype was obtained from a man between 18 and 35 years old in good health. Some clones in this sample may be carry-over from other donors' samples. The chain is built from TRBV18 and TRBJ1-3; D unclear. Sequencing input: naive CD4+ T cells from PBMCs. Indicated subset: CD45RA+ positively selected. The CDR3 spells CASSPYSGSGNTIYF. The CDR3 DNA is TGTGCCAGCTCACCATACTCGGGCTCTGGAAACACCATATATTTT. The whole variable domain, filled in from reference TRBV18 and TRBJ1-3, reads NAGVMQNPRHLVRRRGQEARLRCSPMKGHSHVYWYRQLPEEGLKFMVYLQKENIIDESGMPKERFSAEFPKEGPSILRIQQVVRGDSAAYFCASSPYSGSGNTIYFGEGSWLTVV.